These T cell receptor beta chains were read from a single sample in a study of chemoradiotherapy in HPV16-positive cancers. The method was immunoSEQ multiplex PCR; TCRdb's version includes in-frame clones alone and lacks a portion of them. The sample consists of about 15,000 clones, roughly nine tenths of them appearing once. The material sequenced was tumor tissue, taken from a patient who underwent chemoradiotherapy. These receptors were taken from a human donor with HPV-associated anogenital cancer. CDR3s include the opening cysteine and the closing phenylalanine or tryptophan. D genes are given only for firm matches. Clone sizes are given selectively: once, few, many, or a class where the clone is expanded.

once | TRBD1 | TRBJ2-7 | TRBV6-1 | TGTGCCAGCAGATGGGGCCCCTCAGGGGGCTACGAGCAGTACTTC | CASRWGPSGGYEQYF
NA | NA | TRBJ2-2 | TRBV12-5 | TGTGCTAGTGGTTTGCCGGGACGAACGAACACCGGGGAGCTGTTTTTT | CASGLPGRTNTGELFF
NA | NA | TRBJ1-2 | TRBV19 | TGTGCCAGTAGCCCCAGACAGGTTGCTAACTATGGCTACACCTTC | CASSPRQVANYGYTF
once | NA | TRBJ2-1 | TRBV6-6 | TGTGCCAGCATCAAATCGATAACAGAAAAACAGCAGTTCTTC | CASIKSITEKQQFF
NA | TRBD1 | TRBJ2-7 | TRBV7-2 | TGTGCCAGCAGCTTAGCGCAGGGACAGGGAGATCACGAGCAGTACTTC | CASSLAQGQGDHEQYF
few | NA | TRBJ2-1 | TRBV4-3 | TGCGCCAGCAGCCCACAAGTTGTCTCCTTGAAGGAGCAGTTCTTC | CASSPQVVSLKEQFF
NA | NA | TRBJ1-5 | TRBV27 | TGTGCCAGCAGTTTTAGGAGGAATCAGCCCCAGCATTTT | CASSFRRNQPQHF
once | NA | TRBJ2-5 | TRBV5-1 | TGCGCCAGCAGCTTGGATATACAAGAGACCCAGTACTTC | CASSLDIQETQYF
NA | TRBD2 | TRBJ2-7 | TRBV7-2 | TGTGCCAGCAGCTTAGTGGGACTAGCGGGACTTGCCTACGAGCAGTACTTC | CASSLVGLAGLAYEQYF
NA | NA | TRBJ2-4 | TRBV7-2 | TGTGCCAGCAGCTTCCGGGCCAAAAACATTCAGTACTTC | CASSFRAKNIQYF
NA | NA | TRBJ1-2 | TRBV27 | TGTGCCAGCAGTCGCTTACCGCTGGGTGATGGCTACACCTTC | CASSRLPLGDGYTF
once | NA | TRBJ2-4 | TRBV15 | TGTGCCACCAGCAGAGATCCCCGGGCTAGCAGGGAAAACATTCAGTACTTC | CATSRDPRASRENIQYF
NA | TRBD2 | TRBJ2-1 | TRBV6-5 | TGTGCCAGCAGCCCCCTAGCGGGGGGATACAATGAGCAGTTCTTC | CASSPLAGGYNEQFF
NA | NA | TRBJ1-1 | TRBV6-1 | TGTGCCAGCAGTGAAACTGGACGGGGGACTGAAGCTTTCTTT | CASSETGRGTEAFF
once | NA | TRBJ2-7 | TRBV5-6 | TGTGCCAGCAGCTTGACGCCATCCTACGAGCAGTACTTC | CASSLTPSYEQYF
NA | TRBD2 | TRBJ2-1 | TRBV9 | TGTGCCAGCAGCGTAGGAGCGGGAGAGGGTTACAATGAGCAGTTCTTC | CASSVGAGEGYNEQFF
once | TRBD1 | TRBJ1-1 | TRBV5-1 | TGCGCCAGCAGCCAGGGGGCACAGAGCACTGAAGCTTTCTTT | CASSQGAQSTEAFF
NA | NA | TRBJ2-1 | TRBV18 | TGTGCCAGCTCACCACCGTCTCGGAATGAGCAGTTCTTC | CASSPPSRNEQFF
NA | TRBD1 | TRBJ1-4 | TRBV14 | TGTGCCAGCAGCCAGCGGGACAGTTTTAATGAAAAACTGTTTTTT | CASSQRDSFNEKLFF
NA | NA | TRBJ1-1 | TRBV7-6 | TGTGCCAGCAGGGAGTCGGCTGCTTATGAAGCTTTCTTT | CASRESAAYEAFF
NA | TRBD2 | TRBJ2-1 | TRBV11-3 | TGTGCCAGCAGCTTTTCCGGCGGGGGAGGCCTCAATGAGCAGTTCTTC | CASSFSGGGGLNEQFF
NA | NA | TRBJ1-1 | TRBV7-6 | TGTGCCAGCAGCTTGACCCAGGGGCGCACTGAAGCTTTCTTT | CASSLTQGRTEAFF
NA | NA | TRBJ2-1 | TRBV11-3 | TGTGCCAGCAGCCGCCCGGGACTGATAAATAATGAGCAGTTCTTC | CASSRPGLINNEQFF
NA | TRBD1 | TRBJ1-2 | TRBV5-6 | TGTGCCAGCAGGGGGACAGGGGGTATCTCCTATGGCTACACCTTC | CASRGTGGISYGYTF
NA | NA | TRBJ1-5 | TRBV5-5 | TGTGCCAGCAGCTTCGATGGGTCAGAAAATCAGCCCCAGCATTTT | CASSFDGSENQPQHF
NA | TRBD1 | TRBJ1-2 | TRBV20-1 | TGCAGTGCGACAGGGGGCTATGGCTACACCTTC | CSATGGYGYTF
few | NA | TRBJ2-2 | TRBV4-1 | TGCGCCAGCAGCCAGAGTAGGAAGGGTACCGGGGAGCTGTTTTTT | CASSQSRKGTGELFF
NA | NA | TRBJ2-7 | TRBV5-1 | TGCGCCAGCAGCTTGGTAGGGTCGTCCCACGAGCAGTACTTC | CASSLVGSSHEQYF
NA | NA | TRBJ1-4 | TRBV19 | TGTGCCAGTAGTATACAGGGGATGCGGGAAAAACTGTTTTTT | CASSIQGMREKLFF
NA | NA | TRBJ1-4 | TRBV6-6 | TGTGCCAGCAGTACTGTTGGAGCAACTAATGAAAAACTGTTTTTT | CASSTVGATNEKLFF
NA | NA | TRBJ2-3 | TRBV6-1 | TGTGCCAGCAGTCATAGGGGCACAGATACGCAGTATTTT | CASSHRGTDTQYF
NA | NA | TRBJ2-7 | TRBV7-2 | TGTGCCAGCAGGTACGGAAGAGGTTCCTACGAGCAGTACTTC | CASRYGRGSYEQYF
once | NA | TRBJ2-2 | TRBV5-1 | TGCGCCAGCCAGTGGGGTGGGGCGAACACCGGGGAGCTGTTTTTT | CASQWGGANTGELFF
NA | NA | TRBJ1-2 | TRBV4-1 | TGCGCCAGCAGCCAAGAAGCAGGGAGCGGCTACACCTTC | CASSQEAGSGYTF
NA | NA | TRBJ2-7 | TRBV19 | TGTGCCAGTAGTCCCCGGGTCCTAACGCCGTACGAGCAGTACTTC | CASSPRVLTPYEQYF
NA | NA | TRBJ1-2 | TRBV19 | TGTGCCAGTAGTATACGAACAGCCTCCTATGGCTACACCTTC | CASSIRTASYGYTF
NA | NA | TRBJ1-2 | TRBV6-1 | TGTGCCAGCAGTGAACAGCAGGGTAGTGGCTACACCTTC | CASSEQQGSGYTF
NA | NA | TRBJ2-7 | TRBV7-2 | TGTGCCAGCAGCTTAACAGGCGGGCGGAATTACGAGCAGTACTTC | CASSLTGGRNYEQYF
few | NA | TRBJ1-5 | TRBV2 | TGTGCCAGCAGTGTAGCTGAGGGTAGGCCCCAGCATTTT | CASSVAEGRPQHF
NA | TRBD2 | TRBJ2-1 | TRBV4-1 | TGCGCCAGCAGCCACCCTAGCGGGAGGGCCGACTCCTACAATGAGCAGTTCTTC | CASSHPSGRADSYNEQFF
few | NA | TRBJ1-1 | TRBV11-3 | TGTGCCAGCAGCTTAAATATAAACACTGAAGCTTTCTTT | CASSLNINTEAFF
NA | TRBD2 | TRBJ2-1 | TRBV9 | TGTGCCAGCAGCGTAGCTAGCGGGAGACACAATGAGCAGTTCTTC | CASSVASGRHNEQFF
NA | NA | TRBJ2-1 | TRBV10-3 | TGTGCCCTCCCGGGGAATCCCTACAATGAGCAGTTCTTC | CALPGNPYNEQFF
NA | NA | TRBJ2-1 | TRBV30 | TGTGCCTGGTTGTTTAGGGGCCGGAATGAGCAGTTCTTC | CAWLFRGRNEQFF
NA | TRBD1 | TRBJ1-1 | TRBV2 | TGTGCCAGCAGATGGGACAGGTGGGGAGGCACTGAAGCTTTCTTT | CASRWDRWGGTEAFF